One sample yielded the 24 T cell receptor beta chains listed below, sequenced in a study of shared clonotypes between healthy human individuals. Some clones are missing from TCRdb's copy, which holds only in-frame ones; the method was immunoSEQ multiplex PCR. The sample shows over a million clones, more than 60% of them seen only once. Sequenced sample: memory CD4+ T cells sorted from blood. Subset in this sample: CD45RA-negative fraction. These receptor sequences come from a man between 18 and 29 years old in good health.

This clone is a singleton in its sample. The chain combines TRBV5-8 with TRBJ2-2; D uncertain. The CDR3 covers 15 residues. Looked up from germline, CDR1 is SGHTS and CDR2 is YDEGEE. V lost 2 bases to trimming and J lost 9 bases, with 17 bases between them. CDR3 residues: CASSFERAVARELFF. The DNA for the CDR3 is TGTGCCAGCAGCTTTGAACGCGCGGTCGCCCGGGAGCTGTTTTTT. Full variable domain (missing parts from reference TRBV5-8 and TRBJ2-2): EAGVTQSPTHLIKTRGQQATLRCSPISGHTSVYWYQQALGLGLQFLLWYDEGEERNRGNFPPRFSGRQFPNYSSELNVNALELEDSALYLCASSFERAVARELFFGEGSRLTVL.

V is TRBV6-5 and J is TRBJ2-7; D gene uncertain. V was trimmed by 6 bases and J by 9 bases, leaving 21 bases between them. There are 14 residues in the CDR3. Germline CDR1 is MNHEY and CDR2 is SVGAGI. The CDR3 nucleotides are TGTGCCAGCAGCCGCTCGTACAGTAAAGTAGCGCAGTACTTC. Translation: CASSRSYSKVAQYF.

J is TRBJ2-1 and V is TRBV6-5; weak D call: TRBD2 (5 bases). Germline loops: CDR1 MNHEY, CDR2 SVGAGI. The CDR3 totals 15 residues. V was shortened by 6 bases and J by 0 bases, with 12 bases between the two germline ends. The CDR3 sequence is CASRRESSSYNEQFF. CDR3 bases: TGTGCCAGCAGAAGGGAGAGTAGCTCCTACAATGAGCAGTTCTTC.

The chain has TRBV12-2 and TRBJ2-7; the table's D call TRBD1 went unverified against the DNA. TRBV12-2 is recorded as a pseudogene. The CDR3 covers 15 residues. The CDR3 spells CASRLRGQGRYEQYF. As DNA, the CDR3 is TGTGCAAGTCGCTTAAGGGGACAGGGTCGATACGAGCAGTACTTC.

This sequence joins TRBV5-1 and TRBJ1-3; no definite D call. CDR1 and CDR2 (germline): SGHRS, YFSETQ. The germline V and J ends were trimmed by 5 bases and 0 bases, with 9 bases remaining between them. There are 14 residues in the CDR3. Here the CDR3 DNA reads TGCGCCAGCAGGCAGATCAGCTCTGGAAACACCATATATTTT. As protein: CASRQISSGNTIYF.

There are a few counts of this clone. CDR3 sequence reads: CASSIVSRGNGQPQHF. The CDR3 DNA sequence: TGTGCCAGTAGTATAGTAAGCAGGGGAAACGGGCAGCCCCAGCATTTT. V and J are TRBV19 and TRBJ1-5; D is possibly TRBD1 (6 bases). The CDR3 runs 16 residues. V lost 1 base and J 7 bases, leaving 17 bases between the germline ends. Germline CDR1 is LNHDA and CDR2 is SQIVND (reference sequence). Combining the CDR3 with reference TRBV19 and TRBJ1-5 gives the whole variable domain DGGITQSPKYLFRKEGQNVTLSCEQNLNHDAMYWYRQDPGQGLRLIYYSQIVNDFQKGDIAEGYSVSREKKESFPLTVTSAQKNPTAFYLCASSIVSRGNGQPQHFGDGTRLSIL.

The J gene is TRBJ1-1, the V gene TRBV19; tentative D call: TRBD1 (6 bases). Between the trimmed V and J ends, which lost 5 bases and 7 bases, there was a span of 20 bases. The CDR3 length is 15 residues. Germline CDR1 reads LNHDA; CDR2 reads SQIVND (reference sequence). The CDR3 region has the DNA TGTGCCAGTAGTGCGGACAGCCACGGCGGGGGTGAAGCTTTCTTT. Translation gives CASSADSHGGGEAFF.

J is TRBJ2-4 and V is TRBV7-6, with D possibly being TRBD2 (7 bases). V shed 5 bases and J shed 0 bases, with 14 bases lying between them. Germline assignment: CDR1 SGHVS and CDR2 FNYEAQ. This CDR3 has 16 amino acids. DNA for the CDR3: TGTGCCAGCAGCCCCGGGGGGCCGTCAGCCAAAAACATTCAGTACTTC. This sequence encodes CASSPGGPSAKNIQYF.

The chain has TRBV7-2 and TRBJ2-7, with 9 positions matching TRBD2. CDR1 SGHTA and CDR2 FQGNSA come from the germline V gene. The CDR3 is 16 amino acids. J was trimmed by 3 bases and V by 5 bases; bases with no gene match: 11. The CDR3 coding sequence is TGTGCCAGCAGCCAAGAACTAGCGGGCGCCCTCTACGAGCAGTACTTC. As protein: CASSQELAGALYEQYF.

A single count supports this clone. This rearrangement joins TRBV4-2 to TRBJ2-1; TRBD2 is a possible D gene (6 bases). The CDR3 loop spans 16 amino acids. The germline V and J ends were trimmed by 3 bases and 8 bases, with 20 bases remaining between them. In germline, CDR1 is LGHNA, CDR2 YNFKEQ. Written as DNA, the CDR3 is TGTGCCAGCAGCCAGACCAGGGCCGGGAGCGGCGATGAGCAGTTCTTC. Its protein is CASSQTRAGSGDEQFF.

This clone appeared many times. V is TRBV30 and J is TRBJ1-3, with D hard to call. The V end lost 3 bases, the J end lost 1 base, and 10 bases lay between the germline ends. Looked up from germline, CDR1 is GTSNPN and CDR2 is SVGIG (reference sequence). This CDR3 region has 14 residues. This CDR3 is CAWRTTNSGNTIYF. DNA for the CDR3: TGTGCCTGGAGGACCACGAATTCTGGAAACACCATATATTTT.

This chain connects TRBV6-4 to TRBJ1-2; 9 nucleotides align to TRBD1. Germline CDR1 reads MRHNA; CDR2 reads SNTAGT. The CDR3 runs to 15 residues. V lost 6 bases, J lost 6 bases, and 11 bases stayed unmatched. As DNA, the CDR3 is TGTGCCAGCAGCCCTCAGACAGGGGGTCACAATGGCTACACCTTC. It specifies CASSPQTGGHNGYTF.

The V call is TRBV28, the J call TRBJ1-1; 9 bases align to TRBD1. The CDR3 runs to 15 residues. J gave up 2 bases and V 5 bases, and 6 bases lay outside the gene matches. Looked up from germline, CDR1 is MDHEN and CDR2 is SYDVKM. CDR3: CASSLITGGNTEAFF. The CDR3, as DNA: TGTGCCAGCAGTCTGATCACAGGGGGCAACACTGAAGCTTTCTTT. The full variable domain, in which reference TRBV28 and TRBJ1-1 provide the parts outside the CDR3, is DVKVTQSSRYLVKRTGEKVFLECVQDMDHENMFWYRQDPGLGLRLIYFSYDVKMKEKGDIPEGYSVSREKKERFSLILESASTNQTSMYLCASSLITGGNTEAFFGQGTRLTVV.

The chain employs TRBV19 and TRBJ1-5; D ambiguous. The CDR3 runs to 15 residues. The germline V gene encodes CDR1 LNHDA and CDR2 SQIVND (reference sequence). Trimming pared 1 base from V and 0 bases from J, leaving 7 bases between. The CDR3 bases are TGTGCCAGTAGTATAGCGGTGTATAGCAATCAGCCCCAGCATTTT. This sequence encodes CASSIAVYSNQPQHF.

The chain employs TRBV5-8 and TRBJ2-5; no definite D call. This CDR3 comprises 14 residues. Trimming took 6 bases from V and 5 from J, leaving 17 bases between them. Germline V CDR1 and CDR2: SGHTS, YDEGEE. The chain's CDR3 is CASTFSGRHETQYF. In DNA form, the CDR3 reads TGTGCCAGCACCTTTAGTGGTAGACACGAGACCCAGTACTTC.

The V gene is TRBV10-3, the J gene TRBJ2-3; 9 nucleotides line up with TRBD2. V shed 6 bases and J 0 bases; nucleotides not matched to a gene: 19. The CDR3 length is 20 residues. CDR1 ENHRY and CDR2 SYGVKD come from the germline V gene. CDR3 region: CAISASGLAGTNPSTDTQYF. Here the CDR3 DNA reads TGTGCCATCAGCGCCTCCGGGCTAGCGGGGACCAATCCTAGCACAGATACGCAGTATTTT.

This rearrangement joins TRBV4-1 to TRBJ1-2; no definite D call. Deletions cut 3 bases from V and 1 base from J, with 12 bases between. The germline V gene has CDR1 MGHRA and CDR2 YSYEKL. The CDR3 length is 15 residues. CDR3 loop: CASSQGPGGNYGYTF. CDR3 bases: TGCGCCAGCAGCCAGGGTCCCGGCGGTAACTATGGCTACACCTTC.

This clone was seen more than once but under ten times. The identical CDR3 is also encoded by other nucleotide sequences in the sample. This chain connects TRBV2 to TRBJ2-7; the D gene is possibly TRBD1 (6 bases). This CDR3 region has 12 residues. The germline gives CDR1 SNHLY, CDR2 FYNNEI. V gave up 5 bases and J gave up 5 bases, with 10 bases separating them. The DNA of the CDR3 is TGTGCCAGCAGTTTCAGGGGCGACGAGCAGTACTTC. It yields the protein CASSFRGDEQYF.

Notes on this clone: The sample contains more than one DNA sequence encoding this CDR3. The CDR3 spells CAWSLANTEAFF. CDR3 sequence (DNA): TGTGCCTGGAGTCTGGCGAACACTGAAGCTTTCTTT. This chain joins TRBV30 and TRBJ1-1; D ambiguous. Germline V CDR1 and CDR2: GTSNPN, SVGIG (reference sequence). The V end lost 2 bases, the J end lost 1 base, and 5 bases lay between the germline ends. This CDR3 contains 12 residues.

This chain connects TRBV6-6 to TRBJ1-1; no definite D call. This CDR3 comprises 15 residues. V was shortened by 2 bases and J by 0 bases, with 10 bases between the two germline ends. Germline V gene lookup returns CDR1 MNHNY and CDR2 SVGAGI (reference sequence). The chain's CDR3 is CASSYSQFLNTEAFF. Written as DNA, the CDR3 is TGTGCCAGCAGTTACAGTCAGTTCTTGAACACTGAAGCTTTCTTT.

The chain recombines TRBV11-2 with TRBJ1-5; D ambiguous. Trimming pared 1 base from V and 3 bases from J, leaving 7 bases between. The CDR3 has 14 amino acids. CDR1 is SGHAT, CDR2 FQNNGV, per germline. This CDR3 reads CASSLVGVNQPQHF. CDR3 nucleotide sequence: TGTGCCAGCAGCTTAGTGGGAGTCAATCAGCCCCAGCATTTT. The complete variable domain, with remaining parts taken from reference TRBV11-2 and TRBJ1-5, reads EAGVAQSPRYKIIEKRQSVAFWCNPISGHATLYWYQQILGQGPKLLIQFQNNGVVDDSQLPKDRFSAERLKGVDSTLKIQPAKLEDSAVYLCASSLVGVNQPQHFGDGTRLSIL.

J is TRBJ1-1 and V is TRBV19; 8 bases line up with TRBD1. Germline CDR1 is LNHDA and CDR2 is SQIVND (reference sequence). V was clipped by 6 bases and J by 1 base; unmatched bases: 10. The CDR3 is made up of 16 amino acids. The chain's CDR3 is CASSGPRTGKNTEAFF. CDR3 DNA sequence: TGTGCCAGTAGCGGACCAAGGACAGGGAAGAACACTGAAGCTTTCTTT.

This rearrangement joins TRBV6-5 to TRBJ1-3; D uncertain. V dropped 6 bases and J dropped 8 bases, with 14 bases sitting between them. The CDR3 runs 13 residues. The V gene's germline CDR1 is MNHEY and CDR2 SVGAGI. CDR3 amino acids: CASSPTSRDTIYF. CDR3 coding DNA: TGTGCCAGCAGCCCGACGAGCCGAGACACCATATATTTT.

This clone occurred a few times. The chain employs TRBV27 and TRBJ1-6; 7 bases line up with TRBD1. With 6 bases clipped from V and 9 bases from J, the junction kept 2 bases outside the gene matches. The CDR3 has 12 amino acids. Germline CDR1 and CDR2: MNHEY and SMNVEV (reference sequence). The CDR3 protein is CASSTGASPLHF. CDR3 nucleotide sequence: TGTGCCAGCAGCACAGGGGCTTCACCCCTCCACTTT.